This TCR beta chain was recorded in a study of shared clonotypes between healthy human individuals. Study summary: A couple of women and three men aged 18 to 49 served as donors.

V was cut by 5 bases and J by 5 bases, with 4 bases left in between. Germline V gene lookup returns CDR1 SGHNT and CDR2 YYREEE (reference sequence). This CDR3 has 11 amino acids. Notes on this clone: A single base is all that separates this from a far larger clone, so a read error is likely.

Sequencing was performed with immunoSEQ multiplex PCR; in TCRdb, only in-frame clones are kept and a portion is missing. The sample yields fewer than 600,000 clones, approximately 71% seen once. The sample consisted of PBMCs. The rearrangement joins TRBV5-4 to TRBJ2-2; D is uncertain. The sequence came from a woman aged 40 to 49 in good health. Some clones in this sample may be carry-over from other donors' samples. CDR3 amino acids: CASSRTGELFF. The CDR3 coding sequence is TGTGCCAGCAGTCGAACCGGGGAGCTGTTTTTT.